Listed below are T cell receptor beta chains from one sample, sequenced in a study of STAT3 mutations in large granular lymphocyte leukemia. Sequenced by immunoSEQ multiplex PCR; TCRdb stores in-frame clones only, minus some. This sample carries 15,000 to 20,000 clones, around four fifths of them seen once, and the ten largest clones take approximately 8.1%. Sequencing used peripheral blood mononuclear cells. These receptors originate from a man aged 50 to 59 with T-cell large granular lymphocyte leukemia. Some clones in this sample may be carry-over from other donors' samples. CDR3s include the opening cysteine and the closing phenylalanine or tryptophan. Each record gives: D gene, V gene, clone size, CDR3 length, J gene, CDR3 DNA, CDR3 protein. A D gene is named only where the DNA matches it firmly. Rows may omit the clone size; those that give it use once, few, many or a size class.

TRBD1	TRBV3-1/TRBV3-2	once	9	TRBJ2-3	TGTGCCAGCAGCAACAGGGGGAATTTT	CASSNRGNF
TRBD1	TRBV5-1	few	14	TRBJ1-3	TGCGCCAGCAGCCTAACAGGGGACGCGGTCACCATATATTTT	CASSLTGDAVTIYF
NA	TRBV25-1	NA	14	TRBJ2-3	TGTGCCAGCAGTGATTCGGGGCTCACAGATACGCAGTATTTT	CASSDSGLTDTQYF
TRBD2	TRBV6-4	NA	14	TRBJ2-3	TGTGCCAGCAGTGAAGGAGCGGGGACAGATACGCAGTATTTT	CASSEGAGTDTQYF
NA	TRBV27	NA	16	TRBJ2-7	TGTGCCAGCAGTTATAGCGGCGGGGAATTTTCTAAGGAGCAGTACTTC	CASSYSGGEFSKEQYF
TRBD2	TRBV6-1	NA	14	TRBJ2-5	TGTGCCAGCAGTTCCGGGACTAGCGGGGAGACCCAGTACTTC	CASSSGTSGETQYF
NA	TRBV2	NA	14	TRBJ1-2	TGTGCCAGCATCCCGACCGGGGGAGGCTATGGCTACACCTTC	CASIPTGGGYGYTF
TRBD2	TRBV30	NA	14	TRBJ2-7	TGTGCCTGGAGTGTAGGCGCGGGGGGCTACGAGCAGTACTTC	CAWSVGAGGYEQYF
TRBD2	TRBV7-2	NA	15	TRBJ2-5	TGTGCCAGCAGCTCCGGACTAGCAAGACATGGGACCCAGTACTTC	CASSSGLARHGTQYF
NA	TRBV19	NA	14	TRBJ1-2	TGTGCCAGTACCTCCAGGTCGACTAACTATGGCTACACCTTC	CASTSRSTNYGYTF
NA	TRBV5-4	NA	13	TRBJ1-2	TGTGCCAGCAGCTTCGGGCAGAACTATGGCTACACCTTC	CASSFGQNYGYTF
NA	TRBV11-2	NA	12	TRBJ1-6	TGTGCCAGCAGCCCCCTATCCTCACCCCTCCACTTT	CASSPLSSPLHF
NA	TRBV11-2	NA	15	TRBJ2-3	TGTGCCAGCAGCTCGCACAGGGTTAGCACAGATACGCAGTATTTT	CASSSHRVSTDTQYF
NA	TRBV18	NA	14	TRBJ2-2	TGTGCCAGCACTAAGACCGGGGACACCGGGGAGCTGTTTTTT	CASTKTGDTGELFF
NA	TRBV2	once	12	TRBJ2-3	TGTGCCAGCAGTGCACTAGCTGGGGCGCAGTATTTT	CASSALAGAQYF
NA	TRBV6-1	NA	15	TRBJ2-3	TGTGCCAGCAGTGAAGCGGTGGGTAGCACAGATACGCAGTATTTT	CASSEAVGSTDTQYF
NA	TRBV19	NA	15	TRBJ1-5	TGTGCCAGTAGTAGGGGCGGGGGGGCGAATCAGCCCCAGCATTTT	CASSRGGGANQPQHF
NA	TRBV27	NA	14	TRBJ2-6	TGTGCCAGCAGTCGCGTCTCTGGGGCCAACGTCCTGACTTTC	CASSRVSGANVLTF
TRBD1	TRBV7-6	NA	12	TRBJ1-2	TGTGCCGGGCGGACAGGAGGGGGTGGCTACACCTTC	CAGRTGGGGYTF
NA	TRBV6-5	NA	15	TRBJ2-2	TGTGCCAGCAGTTCCACCAGGCGGGACACCGGGGAGCTGTTTTTT	CASSSTRRDTGELFF
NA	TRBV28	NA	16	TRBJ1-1	TGTGCCAGCAGTTTAGTGGGTCTGGACGGGTTGGCTGAAGCTTTCTTT	CASSLVGLDGLAEAFF
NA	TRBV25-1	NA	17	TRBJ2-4	TGTGCCAGCAGTGAATTCACCCTAAGATCAGCCAAAAACATTCAGTACTTC	CASSEFTLRSAKNIQYF
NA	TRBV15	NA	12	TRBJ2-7	TGTGCCACCAGCAGAGACAGGGGCGAGCAGTACTTC	CATSRDRGEQYF
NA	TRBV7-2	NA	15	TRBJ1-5	TGTGCCAGCAGAAGAGGGCCGTTGGGCAATCAGCCCCAGCATTTT	CASRRGPLGNQPQHF
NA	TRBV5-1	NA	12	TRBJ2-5	TGCGCCAGCAGGGAAGGGCAAGAGACCCAGTACTTC	CASREGQETQYF
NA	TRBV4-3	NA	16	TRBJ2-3	TGCGCCAGCAGCCAAGATAGAGGGGGGAGCACAGATACGCAGTATTTT	CASSQDRGGSTDTQYF
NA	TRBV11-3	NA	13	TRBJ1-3	TGTGCCAGCAGCTTAGATCGAGGGGACACCATATATTTT	CASSLDRGDTIYF
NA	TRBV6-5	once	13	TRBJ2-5	TGTGCCAGCAGATTGACTACCTGGGAGGCCCAGTACTTC	CASRLTTWEAQYF
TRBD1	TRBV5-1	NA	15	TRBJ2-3	TGCGCCAGCAGCCCTGTGACAGGGAGCACAGATACGCAGTATTTT	CASSPVTGSTDTQYF
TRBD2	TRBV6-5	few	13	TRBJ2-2	TGTGCCAGCAGGACTAGCGGGAGCGGGGAGCTGTTTTTT	CASRTSGSGELFF
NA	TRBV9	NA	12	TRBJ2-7	TGTGCCAGCAGCGTAGGTCGGGGAGAGCAGTACTTC	CASSVGRGEQYF
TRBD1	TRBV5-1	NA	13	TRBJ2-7	TGCGCCAGCAGCTGGGACAGCTCCTACGAGCAGTACTTC	CASSWDSSYEQYF
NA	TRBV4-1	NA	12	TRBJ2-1	TGCGCCAGCAGCCAGCCCGACAATGAGCAGTTCTTC	CASSQPDNEQFF
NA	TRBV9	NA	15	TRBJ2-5	TGTGCCAGCAGCTCCGGGGGCGCTTCCCAAGAGACCCAGTACTTC	CASSSGGASQETQYF
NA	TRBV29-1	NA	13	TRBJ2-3	TGCAGCGTTGATGCAGTTAGCACAGATACGCAGTATTTT	CSVDAVSTDTQYF
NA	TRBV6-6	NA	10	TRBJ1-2	TGTGCCAGCAGTTACTCGACTAAAACCTTC	CASSYSTKTF
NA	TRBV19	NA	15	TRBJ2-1	TGTGCCAGTAGTATCCGGCCTAGCTCCTACAATGAGCAGTTCTTC	CASSIRPSSYNEQFF
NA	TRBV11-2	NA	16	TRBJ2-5	TGTGCCAGCAGCTTAGATAACAAGGGTTTCTTAGAGACCCAGTACTTC	CASSLDNKGFLETQYF
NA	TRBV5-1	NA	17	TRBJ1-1	TGCGCCAGCAGCTTGAACAGACCTAGCACTCCGAACACTGAAGCTTTCTTT	CASSLNRPSTPNTEAFF
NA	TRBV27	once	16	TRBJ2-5	TGTGCCAGCAGTTTACGGGACGCCGGAGGGGGAGAGACCCAGTACTTC	CASSLRDAGGGETQYF